This TCR beta chain was retrieved from a study of CD8 T cells in Susac syndrome (dated by TCRdb to the late 2010s). About the investigation overall: The study used repertoire sequencing to test whether antigen drove CD8+ T cell activation and differentiation in Susac syndrome. Clonality of the CD8+ T cell repertoire was compared between over ten healthy donors, about 14 Susac syndrome patients and approximately 16 multiple sclerosis patients. Summary of the overall study and its limitations: The number of individuals in the TCR sequencing and HLA analysis was recognized as being relatively small.

Peripheral blood CD8+ and CD4+ T cells from healthy donors, Susac syndrome patients and multiple sclerosis patients were profiled using high-throughput TCR beta sequencing. Treatment-naive patients with stable or active relapsing-remitting disease fulfilling revised McDonald criteria were used as multiple sclerosis controls. Bulk CD8+ and CD4+ T cells were purified by magnetic negative isolation, while CD8+ TEMRA cells were enriched using FACS. Blood was drawn into EDTA tubes, processed within 24 hours, and PBMCs were isolated by density gradient centrifugation. PBMCs intended for TCR sequencing were frozen in liquid nitrogen and were later thawed in a 37 degrees C water bath. The sorted or isolated CD4+, CD8+ and CD8+ TEMRA cells had a purity of 90% or higher. RNA was extracted using the RNeasy kit, and roughly 0.5 to 1 ug of the RNA was reverse transcribed with random hexamers. The immunoSEQ multiplex PCR assay, which covers 54 Vbeta and 13 Jbeta segments, was used to amplify TCR beta CDR3 regions. PCR amplification bias was corrected using a synthetic template baseline for primer optimization and computational correction. The authors' analysis ran thus. Reads were assigned to V, D and J genes according to IMGT and analyzed in immunoSEQ Analyzer, with only productive sequences retained. Clonality was calculated as one minus the Shannon entropy normalized by log2 of the number of productive unique sequences. Public and private clones were assessed among the 100 most prevalent clones of each patient and control. Clones were defined as Susac-specific when absent from the healthy and MS cohorts, from about 1,100 published viral clones and from other ImmuneACCESS disease sequences. TCRdb cleaned the public reads at Q25 with fastp, built clones with MiXCR and kept in-frame beta chains. Under each unique CDR3 protein, matching rows form one entry showing the most common genes and DNA. The V and J calls, along with clone size, are taken from TCRdb and not from the paper's own processing. The sample contains roughly 140,000 distinct CDR3 sequences, over 85% of them found a single time. The ten largest clones take up 0.2% to 0.25% of the sample.

From the germline V gene (reference sequence), CDR1 is DFQATT and CDR2 is SNEGSKA. V and J lose 3 bases and 0 bases, and a span of 12 bases separates them. From cysteine to phenylalanine, the CDR3 is 14 amino acids long. Just the 42-base CDR3 DNA is kept, in frame starting at base 1. A note on this clonotype: The antigen this receptor binds is unknown. Base-call qualities are not available, and no considerably larger clone is one nucleotide away.

Sequenced sample: CD8+ T cells from PBMCs. The rearrangement joined TRBV20-1 to TRBJ2-7; the D gene cannot be named for sure. This clonotype was sampled from a human donor with multiple sclerosis. The nucleotide sequence reads TGCAGTGCTAGCCCCCACGCAAGCTCCTACGAGCAGTACTTC. It is translated as CSASPHASSYEQYF.